This TCR beta chain came from a study of a mutant IDH1 vaccine in newly diagnosed glioma. As for time point: baseline, week 1 (first vaccination visit). The treatment denotes: pre-vaccination baseline after standard-of-care therapy. Sequencing was performed with immunoSEQ multiplex PCR; in TCRdb, only in-frame clones are kept and a portion is missing. Of about 98,000 clones listed, about 87% are singletons. CDR1 and CDR2 from the germline V gene are SGHAT and FQNNGV. This CDR3 contains 14 residues. Trimming pared 5 bases from V and 1 base from J, leaving 12 bases between. The TCR was taken from a woman between 45 and 65 years old with glioma. The V and J genes are TRBV11-2 and TRBJ2-7; a possible D gene is TRBD1 (6 bases). Here the sequenced sample was PBMCs, taken from a glioma patient treated with radiotherapy, temozolomide or both. CDR3 DNA sequence: TGTGCCAGCAGCAGAAGGACAGATTCCTACGAGCAGTACTTC. This translates into CASSRRTDSYEQYF.